Listed below are T cell receptor beta chains from one sample, sequenced in a study of CD8+ T cells in alopecia areata. Sequencing was performed with immunoSEQ multiplex PCR; in TCRdb, only in-frame clones are kept and a portion is missing. The table shows roughly 230,000 clones, with approximately 40% occurring only once. The sequencing here drew on CD4+ T cells sorted from blood, taken at approximately week 36, from a patient treated with tofacitinib. The origin of the receptors is a human donor with alopecia areata. Both conserved end residues are part of each CDR3. The D gene is left open where the match is weak. The listing skips clone size in some rows; elsewhere it reads once, few, many or a size class.

v_gene	d_gene	abundance	j_gene	CDR3nt	CDR3aa
TRBV29-1	-	-	TRBJ2-7	TGCAGCGTTGGGTGGGGGACCTACGAGCAGTACTTC	CSVGWGTYEQYF
TRBV13	TRBD2	medium-sized	TRBJ2-4	TGTGCCAGCAGCCCGTCGACTAGCGGGAGCGAAAACATTCAGTACTTC	CASSPSTSGSENIQYF
TRBV7-2	-	-	TRBJ1-1	TGTGCCAGCAGCTTAGGTACGGCCGACACTGAAGCTTTCTTT	CASSLGTADTEAFF
TRBV7-2	TRBD1	-	TRBJ2-3	TGTGCCAGCAGCGAGGCGGGACAGGGGTGGAATACGCAGTATTTT	CASSEAGQGWNTQYF
TRBV30	-	-	TRBJ1-5	TGTGCCTGGAGTGTACGGCGGGATCAGCCCCAGCATTTT	CAWSVRRDQPQHF
TRBV7-2	TRBD1	-	TRBJ2-7	TGTGCCAGCAGCTCGAGACAGGGTACCAACGAGCAGTACTTC	CASSSRQGTNEQYF
TRBV27	TRBD2	-	TRBJ2-7	TGTGCCAGCAGTTTCTTAAGCGGGAGCGCCTACGAGCAGTACTTC	CASSFLSGSAYEQYF
TRBV5-1	-	-	TRBJ1-2	TGCGCCAGCAGCTTGGACGGGGGCCATGTTTATGGCTACACCTTC	CASSLDGGHVYGYTF
TRBV19	-	-	TRBJ1-2	TGTGCCAGTAGAGGAGAACTCTCAAACTATGGCTACACCTTC	CASRGELSNYGYTF
TRBV7-9	-	few	TRBJ1-1	TGTGCCAGCAGCAGGACGGACGACACTGAAGCTTTCTTT	CASSRTDDTEAFF
TRBV25-1	-	-	TRBJ1-3	TGTGCCAGCAGTCTAACTGGAAACACCATATATTTT	CASSLTGNTIYF
TRBV28	-	-	TRBJ2-5	TGTGCCAGCAATCAGGGTGGAGAGACCCAGTACTTC	CASNQGGETQYF
TRBV30	-	-	TRBJ1-5	TGTGCCTGGAGTGTAGACCCCGGGCCCCAGCATTTT	CAWSVDPGPQHF
TRBV15	-	-	TRBJ1-5	TGTGCCACCAGCAGGGCCGGGGCGAATCAGCCCCAGCATTTT	CATSRAGANQPQHF
TRBV18	TRBD1	-	TRBJ1-5	TGTGCCAGCTCACCTATGGCAGGGGGGAATCAGCCCCAGCATTTT	CASSPMAGGNQPQHF
TRBV4-3	-	few	TRBJ1-2	TGCGCCAGCAGCCACGGCGGACGGCTAGAGGATGGCTACACCTTC	CASSHGGRLEDGYTF
TRBV6-5	-	-	TRBJ2-7	TGTGCCAGCACTCGGACAGAAGGCGAGCAGTACTTC	CASTRTEGEQYF
TRBV28	TRBD1	medium-sized	TRBJ2-7	TGTGCCAGCATATCACAGGGGATTTTTACCTACGAGCAGTACTTC	CASISQGIFTYEQYF
TRBV30	TRBD2	-	TRBJ2-5	TGTGCCTGGAGTGATTTCGGGAGGGCCCGGGAGACCCAGTACTTC	CAWSDFGRARETQYF
TRBV14	TRBD2	few	TRBJ2-3	TGTGCCAGCAGCCAAGGTCGACTAGCGGCCAAAACGCAGTATTTT	CASSQGRLAAKTQYF
TRBV29-1	-	few	TRBJ2-2	TGCAGCGTCGAGGGTAGCACCGGGGAGCTGTTTTTT	CSVEGSTGELFF
TRBV7-9	-	-	TRBJ2-7	TGTGCCAGCAGTCAGGGAGAGGCCTACGAGCAGTACTTC	CASSQGEAYEQYF
TRBV29-1	-	few	TRBJ1-1	TGCAGCGTTGACCCGGGGAACACTGAAGCTTTCTTT	CSVDPGNTEAFF
TRBV7-2	-	-	TRBJ1-1	TGTGCCAGCAGCTTCCCTGGCACTGAAGCTTTCTTT	CASSFPGTEAFF
TRBV29-1	-	-	TRBJ1-2	TGCAGCGTTGATGAACAGAATAACTATGGCTACACCTTC	CSVDEQNNYGYTF
TRBV4-3	-	once	TRBJ1-1	TGCGCCAGCAGCCCAAAGTGGGGCACTGAAGCTTTCTTT	CASSPKWGTEAFF
TRBV29-1	-	-	TRBJ2-1	TGCAGCGTTGAAGATCCACGGCGCCCGGGTGAGCAGTTCTTC	CSVEDPRRPGEQFF
TRBV20-1	-	-	TRBJ2-7	TGCAGTGCTACCGGGGAAGAGCAGTACTTC	CSATGEEQYF
TRBV7-9	TRBD2	few	TRBJ2-7	TGTGCCAGCAGCCCCGCTAGCGGGAGGGTCCTGACCGAGCAGTACTTC	CASSPASGRVLTEQYF
TRBV4-3	-	few	TRBJ2-3	TGCGCCAGCAGGGGGGGGCCAGATACGCAGTATTTT	CASRGGPDTQYF
TRBV11-2	TRBD1	-	TRBJ1-1	TGTGCCAGCAGCTCTGCCCACAGGGGAGGGACTGAAGCTTTCTTT	CASSSAHRGGTEAFF
TRBV5-4	-	few	TRBJ1-1	TGTGCCAGCAGCTTGCAGGGGAACACTGAAGCTTTCTTT	CASSLQGNTEAFF
TRBV9	-	few	TRBJ2-2	TGTGCCAGCAGCGCCGGGCCGAGGGTCGACACCGGGGAGCTGTTTTTT	CASSAGPRVDTGELFF
TRBV30	TRBD1	few	TRBJ2-7	TGTGCCTTTGGGACAGTCTCCTACGAGCAGTACTTC	CAFGTVSYEQYF
TRBV19	-	-	TRBJ2-1	TGTGCCAGTAGTCTGGAGGGGACTTCCTACAATGAGCAGTTCTTC	CASSLEGTSYNEQFF
TRBV19	-	-	TRBJ2-2	TGTGCCTCGCGGGACGGAAACACCGGGGAGCTGTTTTTT	CASRDGNTGELFF
TRBV9	-	-	TRBJ2-7	TGTGCCAGCACCGAGGGGGACAAGCTGGGTGGGAACGAGCAGTACTTC	CASTEGDKLGGNEQYF
TRBV27	-	-	TRBJ2-3	TGTGCCAGCAGTTTACGGCGGCCCGCGGATACGCAGTATTTT	CASSLRRPADTQYF
TRBV4-1	TRBD2	few	TRBJ2-1	TGCGCCAGCAGCCAAGAACTAACTAGCGGGGCGGGGGGTGAGCAGTTCTTC	CASSQELTSGAGGEQFF
TRBV2	-	-	TRBJ1-1	TGTGCCAGCCGCGCCGGGATTGAAGCTTTCTTT	CASRAGIEAFF
TRBV29-1	-	few	TRBJ1-1	TGCAGCGTTGAGGACAGGAACACTGAAGCTTTCTTT	CSVEDRNTEAFF
TRBV28	TRBD1	-	TRBJ1-2	TGTGCCAGCAGTACCATACAGGGGAACTATGGCTACACCTTC	CASSTIQGNYGYTF
TRBV18	-	once	TRBJ1-1	TGTGCCAGCTCACCGCGAGCATTAGGCTTGAACACTGAAGCTTTCTTT	CASSPRALGLNTEAFF
TRBV29-1	-	-	TRBJ2-7	TGCAGCGTCGCCCATAGAGAACACTACGAGCAGTACTTC	CSVAHREHYEQYF
TRBV5-1	-	-	TRBJ1-1	TGCGCCAGCAGTTCCCTGGGAGTCACTGAAGCTTTCTTT	CASSSLGVTEAFF
TRBV7-8	-	-	TRBJ1-2	TGTGCCAGCAGCTTAGGTGGTGCCGTGTGGAGAGATGGCTACACCTTC	CASSLGGAVWRDGYTF
TRBV4-3	TRBD1	few	TRBJ2-7	TGCGCCAGCAGCCAAACACCGGGACAGGGAATCTACGAGCAGTACTTC	CASSQTPGQGIYEQYF
TRBV29-1	-	-	TRBJ2-3	TGCAGCGTTGAAGATCAGGGAGGCGCAGATACGCAGTATTTT	CSVEDQGGADTQYF
TRBV27	TRBD2	few	TRBJ2-7	TGTGCCAGCAGCGTTCGAGGGGGTAGGAGATCACTAGCGGACTCCTACGAGCAGTACTTC	CASSVRGGRRSLADSYEQYF
TRBV5-1	-	few	TRBJ1-1	TGCGCCAGCAGCTTGGTATTTGGCAGGACGAACACTGAAGCTTTCTTT	CASSLVFGRTNTEAFF